This entry features one T cell receptor (beta chain) sequence. Its specificity is unknown. How the authors handled the data: In papillary thyroid cancer, a distant-metastasis classifier was built using CDR3 differences across clinicopathological groups. TCRdb used MiXCR to call clones anew from the PCR reads. TCRdb, rather than the study authors, made the V and J calls. Found here are 72,000 or so clones, 18% of them singletons; the top ten hold more than 10%. This specimen comes from a study of metastatic and nonmetastatic thyroid tumors. In the study overall: Repertoires from malignant and benign thyroid patients were compared across blood and tumor or nodule tissue.

General study points: Reported TCR beta diversity, measured in blood and tumor, was significantly higher for malignant thyroid tumors than for benign nodules.

This CDR3 is built from 15 residues. The J segment lost 0 bases and the V segment lost 5 bases, leaving 5 bases of the junction unmatched. Looked up from germline, CDR1 is SGHRS and CDR2 is YFSETQ. All patients were treatment-naive before thyroid surgery. The J gene is TRBJ2-1, the V gene TRBV5-1; TRBD2 agrees at 7 bases. The TCR comes from a female donor with papillary thyroid cancer or a benign thyroid nodule (not recorded which). Some clones in this sample may be carry-over from other donors' samples. Sequencing was performed on blood. CDR3 region: CASRSGRNSYNEQFF. CDR3 DNA sequence: TGCGCCAGCAGATCCGGGAGGAACTCCTACAATGAGCAGTTCTTC.